The 30 T cell receptor beta chains reported below all come from one sample, sequenced in a study of blood T cell repertoires in COVID-19. Using immunoSEQ multiplex PCR, the repertoire was profiled, and TCRdb retains in-frame clones only, with some absent. Found here are approximately 210,000 clones, roughly 84% of them singletons; the top ten hold around 6.6%. Sequencing used peripheral blood. The receptors come from a woman aged 35 to 49 who had recovered from COVID-19.

As DNA, the CDR3 is TGTGCCAGCAGTGGGCTAGACCCAGATACGCAGTATTTT. Protein sequence: CASSGLDPDTQYF. The chain employs TRBV2 and TRBJ2-3, with D hard to call. The CDR3 is made up of 13 amino acids. Germline CDR1 SNHLY, CDR2 FYNNEI. Trimming left V 4 bases short and J 4 bases short, with 9 bases between.

The chain links TRBV25-1 to TRBJ1-4, with D possibly matching TRBD1 (6 bases). V lost 4 bases and J lost 5, with 8 bases in between. Germline V gene data show CDR1 as MGHDK and CDR2 as SYGVNS. CDR3 length: 13 residues. The CDR3, as DNA: TGTGCCAGCAGTGGGGACAACAATGAAAAACTGTTTTTT. Protein sequence: CASSGDNNEKLFF.

The sample holds a few counts of this clone. The chain uses TRBV7-8 and TRBJ1-3; unclear D gene. The germline CDR1 and CDR2 sequences are SGHVS and FQNEAQ. Between the trimmed V and J ends, which lost 2 bases and 0 bases, there was a span of 11 bases. The CDR3 length is 16 residues. The CDR3 DNA sequence: TGTGCCAGCAGCTTAAAGCAGGCCCTCTCTGGAAACACCATATATTTT. As protein: CASSLKQALSGNTIYF.

The chain employs TRBV7-9 and TRBJ2-1; D unresolved. CDR1 and CDR2 (germline): SEHNR, FQNEAQ (reference sequence). V was cut by 1 base and J by 3 bases, with 13 bases left in between. This CDR3 is 16 amino acids long. The CDR3 loop is CASSLGRPPLYNEQFF. The CDR3 bases are TGTGCCAGCAGCTTAGGGAGACCCCCCCTCTACAATGAGCAGTTCTTC.

V gene TRBV25-1 combines with J gene TRBJ2-3, with 11 bases aligning to TRBD2. J was trimmed by 6 bases and V by 4 bases; bases with no gene match: 6. This CDR3 is built from 15 residues. Germline CDR1 MGHDK, CDR2 SYGVNS. The CDR3 protein is CASSARGLADDTQYF. The DNA for the CDR3 is TGTGCCAGCAGTGCTCGGGGACTAGCGGATGATACGCAGTATTTT.

This chain links TRBV5-5 with TRBJ1-4; D call uncertain. Germline CDR1 SGHKS, CDR2 YYEKEE (reference sequence). Trimming shortened V by 1 base and J by 12 bases, and 16 bases separated the two germline ends. The CDR3 sequence is 14 residues long. The CDR3, as DNA: TGTGCCAGCAGCTTGCAGTCAAGGGAGTCGCAACTGTTTTTT. Encoded protein: CASSLQSRESQLFF.

The J gene is TRBJ2-6, the V gene TRBV14; D is possibly TRBD2 (5 bases). Germline CDR1 SGHDN, CDR2 FVKESK. The CDR3 extends over 18 amino acids. The V and J ends lost 3 bases and 0 bases respectively, with 15 bases between them. The CDR3 here is CASSQAPGGGSGANVLTF. DNA for the CDR3: TGTGCCAGCAGCCAGGCCCCAGGAGGAGGCTCTGGGGCCAACGTCCTGACTTTC.

This clone counts as large. Other nucleotide sequences in the sample specify the same CDR3. The chain uses TRBV4-2 and TRBJ2-7, with no clear D. Trimming took off 0 bases at V and 3 bases at J, with 3 bases between the two ends. Germline V gene data show CDR1 as LGHNA and CDR2 as YNFKEQ. CDR3 length equals 12 residues. CDR3 sequence (DNA): TGTGCCAGCAGCCAAGACCGCTACGAGCAGTACTTC. Its protein is CASSQDRYEQYF.

The CDR3 DNA sequence: TGTGCCAGCAGTGCGGGCCGAGGGTACTGGCCCCTCCACTTT. Protein sequence: CASSAGRGYWPLHF. The chain employs TRBV6-2 or TRBV6-3 and TRBJ1-6; the D is unclear. Trimming stripped 5 bases from V and 13 bases from J, with 18 bases between. The CDR3 totals 14 residues. CDR1 is MNHEY, CDR2 SVGEGT, per germline.

This clone was seen just once. The chain has TRBV9 and TRBJ2-7; 16 bases are shared with TRBD2. The V gene's germline CDR1 is SGDLS and CDR2 YYNGEE. The length of the CDR3 is 17 residues. V gave up 4 bases and J gave up 7 bases; unmatched junction bases: 11. Here the CDR3 reads CASSPGLAGGLVEEQYF. The DNA of the CDR3 is TGTGCCAGCAGCCCGGGACTAGCGGGAGGGCTGGTGGAAGAGCAGTACTTC.

J is TRBJ1-3 and V is TRBV3-1 (or the pseudogene TRBV3-2); D remains unclear. With 7 bases removed from V and 3 bases from J, the gap between germline ends came to 16 bases. The CDR3 runs 15 residues. The germline gives CDR1 LGHDT, CDR2 YNNKEL (reference sequence). As DNA, the CDR3 is TGTGCCAGCAATTCACAGAGACAAGGTGGAAACACCATATATTTT. This sequence encodes CASNSQRQGGNTIYF.

This rearrangement joins TRBV19 to TRBJ2-1; D might be TRBD2 (5 bases). Per the germline V gene, CDR1 is LNHDA and CDR2 is SQIVND (reference sequence). The CDR3 contains 20 residues. The ends were cut back, 4 bases at V and 2 bases at J, with 27 bases in the middle. CDR3 in amino acids: CASSKGVGSTAGPTYNEQFF. For the CDR3, the DNA is TGTGCCAGTAGTAAAGGCGTGGGTTCTACGGCGGGCCCTACCTACAATGAGCAGTTCTTC.

Written as DNA, the CDR3 is TGCAGTGCTAGTTTGAGCGGGAGGGGAAATGAGCAGTTCTTC. This codes for CSASLSGRGNEQFF. The chain couples TRBV20-1 to TRBJ2-1; the match to TRBD2 covers 10 bases. Germline-derived CDR1 and CDR2 are DFQATT and SNEGSKA (reference sequence). The V gene end was trimmed by 3 bases and the J gene end by 7 bases; junction bases not matched to a gene: 6. This CDR3 comprises 14 residues.

This sequence joins TRBV7-3 and TRBJ2-2; D unresolved. CDR3 size: 13 residues. The V gene lost 3 bases and the J gene lost 4 bases, with 6 bases spanning the gap. Germline CDR1 reads SGHTA; CDR2 reads FQGTGA. CDR3 coding DNA: TGTGCCAGCAGCTTCGGTCTCACCGGGGAGCTGTTTTTT. Its translation: CASSFGLTGELFF.

A note on this clone: This CDR3 is also generated by other DNA sequences in the sample. The chain carries TRBV18 and TRBJ2-6; 7 bases fit TRBD1. The CDR3 sequence is 15 residues long. Trimming at V came to 2 bases and at J to 2 bases, leaving 0 bases not matched to a gene. Germline V gene lookup returns CDR1 KGHSH and CDR2 LQKENI. CDR3 amino acids: CASSPGTAGANVLTF. The CDR3 DNA reads as TGTGCCAGCTCACCAGGGACAGCTGGGGCCAACGTCCTGACTTTC.

The chain combines TRBV19 with TRBJ2-1; D possibly corresponds to TRBD1 (5 bases). The germline V gene has CDR1 LNHDA and CDR2 SQIVND (reference sequence). Between the trimmed V and J ends, which lost 4 bases and 0 bases, there was a span of 10 bases. This CDR3 region has 15 residues. CDR3 DNA sequence: TGTGCCAGTAGTACAGGGTACGGCTCCTACAATGAGCAGTTCTTC. Its translation is CASSTGYGSYNEQFF.

The genes are TRBV6-5 and TRBJ2-1, with D maybe TRBD1 (5 bases). Per germline, CDR1 MNHEY and CDR2 SVGAGI. V dropped 6 bases and J dropped 4 bases, with 13 bases sitting between them. The CDR3 spans 14 residues. The CDR3 spells CASSPNRSYNEQFF. The CDR3 nucleotides are TGTGCCAGCAGCCCAAACAGGTCTTACAATGAGCAGTTCTTC.

The V gene is TRBV10-1, the J gene TRBJ2-7, with 11 positions matching TRBD2. Germline CDR1 reads WNHNN; CDR2 reads SYGVQD (reference sequence). The CDR3 length is 15 residues. The V gene end was trimmed by 6 bases and the J gene end by 5 bases; junction bases not matched to a gene: 9. The CDR3 is CASRGTSGSYHEQYF. DNA of the CDR3: TGCGCCAGCAGAGGAACTAGCGGGAGTTACCACGAGCAGTACTTC.

J is TRBJ2-3 and V is TRBV28, with a weak D call TRBD1 (5 bases). The CDR3 length is 15 residues. V lost 3 bases and J lost 7, with 17 bases in between. Germline CDR1 MDHEN, CDR2 SYDVKM. CDR3 in amino acids: CASSFDRGRKNTQYF. DNA of the CDR3: TGTGCCAGCAGTTTCGATAGGGGCAGAAAAAATACGCAGTATTTT.

The chain links TRBV30 to TRBJ2-2, with D perhaps TRBD2 (6 bases). This CDR3 comprises 14 residues. From germline, CDR1 is GTSNPN and CDR2 SVGIG (reference sequence). V lost 6 bases and J lost 4, with 15 bases in between. Here the CDR3 reads CACRPGTVTGELFF. As DNA, the CDR3 is TGTGCCTGCAGGCCCGGGACTGTCACCGGGGAGCTGTTTTTT.

The chain couples TRBV24-1 to TRBJ2-1; TRBD2 aligns across 15 bases. Unmatched junction bases numbered 16, after V lost 0 bases and J lost 5 bases. The CDR3 sequence is 22 residues long. CDR1 is KGHDR and CDR2 is SFDVKD in the germline V gene. The CDR3 spells CATSDLQTGLAGGLASNNEQFF. The CDR3 DNA is TGTGCCACCAGTGATTTGCAAACCGGACTAGCGGGAGGGCTGGCCTCAAACAATGAGCAGTTCTTC.

This clone was seen once. The chain couples TRBV19 to TRBJ2-5, with 8 bases lining up with TRBD1. With 5 bases clipped from V and 5 bases from J, the junction kept 10 bases outside the gene matches. The CDR3 consists of 15 residues. Germline CDR1 LNHDA, CDR2 SQIVND (reference sequence). The CDR3 DNA follows: TGTGCCAGTAGTGCATCAGGGGGCTCAGAGGAGACCCAGTACTTC. This sequence encodes CASSASGGSEETQYF.

The chain joins TRBV11-3 to TRBJ2-3, with TRBD2 matching 13 bases. The CDR3 runs 19 residues. The J segment lost 4 bases and the V segment lost 0 bases, leaving 10 bases of the junction unmatched. Germline CDR1 and CDR2: SGHNT and YENEEA. The CDR3 DNA sequence: TGTGCCAGCAGCTTAGATGAGGGACTAGCGGGACGGGCGCCAGATACGCAGTATTTT. Protein sequence: CASSLDEGLAGRAPDTQYF. Using reference TRBV11-3 and TRBJ2-3 for the parts outside the CDR3, the full variable domain is EAGVVQSPRYKIIEKKQPVAFWCNPISGHNTLYWYLQNLGQGPELLIRYENEEAVDDSQLPKDRFSAERLKGVDSTLKIQPAELGDSAVYLCASSLDEGLAGRAPDTQYFGPGTRLTVL.

This clone was counted between two and nine times. The gene calls are TRBV5-4 and TRBJ1-6; D is ambiguous. Germline V gene data show CDR1 as SGHNT and CDR2 as YYREEE (reference sequence). The ends were cut back, 2 bases at V and 3 bases at J, with 15 bases in the middle. The CDR3 sequence is 17 residues long. CDR3 sequence (DNA): TGTGCCAGCAGCTTTAAGAGGCCGAACAACTATAATTCACCCCTCCACTTT. Its translation is CASSFKRPNNYNSPLHF.

Here the CDR3 reads CASSVPGGSNEQFF. In DNA, the CDR3 is TGCGCCAGCAGCGTTCCGGGAGGGTCAAATGAGCAGTTCTTC. The chain links TRBV5-1 to TRBJ2-1; 8 positions match TRBD2. The V segment lost 4 bases and the J segment 7 bases; nucleotides outside the gene matches: 7. This CDR3 spans 14 amino acids. CDR1 is SGHRS, CDR2 YFSETQ, per germline.

CDR3: CASSLGSGQVEYF. CDR3 nucleotide sequence: TGTGCCAGCAGCTTAGGGTCGGGACAGGTTGAGTACTTC. The genes are TRBV7-9 and TRBJ2-7; 8 nucleotides line up with TRBD1. The V gene end was trimmed by 1 base and the J gene end by 11 bases; junction bases not matched to a gene: 7. The CDR3 length is 13 residues. Germline loops: CDR1 SEHNR, CDR2 FQNEAQ (reference sequence).

For this clone: The sample carries other DNA sequences with the same CDR3. The chain links TRBV4-1 to TRBJ2-7, with D unclear. The CDR3 runs 14 residues. V lost 0 bases, J lost 0 bases, and 6 bases lay in between. CDR1 and CDR2 (germline): MGHRA, YSYEKL. The CDR3 loop reads CASSQEAVSYEQYF. In DNA, the CDR3 is TGCGCCAGCAGCCAAGAGGCGGTCTCCTACGAGCAGTACTTC.

The count of this clone is one. V usage is TRBV4-3 and J usage is TRBJ1-4, with 7 bases fitting TRBD1. Germline loops: CDR1 LGHNA, CDR2 YSLEER. Germline trimming cut 0 bases from V and 5 bases from J; bases unmatched to any gene: 9. The CDR3 is made up of 17 amino acids. This chain's CDR3 is CASSQDSTGPRNEKLFF. Written as DNA, the CDR3 is TGCGCCAGCAGCCAAGATTCGACAGGGCCTCGAAATGAAAAACTGTTTTTT.

The chain couples TRBV29-1 to TRBJ2-7, with 9 bases fitting TRBD2. Germline trimming cut 2 bases from V and 7 bases from J; bases unmatched to any gene: 9. There are 14 residues in the CDR3. Germline-derived CDR1 and CDR2 are SQVTM and ANQGSEA. The CDR3 coding sequence is TGCAGCGTTGAAAGCGGGAGGCCCCCCTTTGAGCAGTACTTC. Translating it yields CSVESGRPPFEQYF.

The chain carries TRBV9 and TRBJ1-1; maybe TRBD1 (6 bases). This CDR3 is 13 amino acids long. CDR1 and CDR2 (germline): SGDLS, YYNGEE. V dropped 3 bases and J dropped 5 bases, with 11 bases sitting between them. CDR3 loop: CASSEGVWTEAFF. The CDR3 coding sequence is TGTGCCAGCAGCGAGGGGGTTTGGACTGAAGCTTTCTTT.